These 14 T cell receptor beta chains share one sample of origin, sequenced in a study of long-term antiretroviral therapy in people with HIV. At survey level, the immunoSEQ assay was run in its v3.0 version. Some clones are missing from TCRdb's copy, which holds only in-frame ones; the method was immunoSEQ multiplex PCR. The sample holds tens of thousands of clones, approximately 85% seen once. This specimen consisted of unsorted PBMCs, obtained 3 years after starting antiretroviral therapy. These receptors were taken from a man aged 35 to 55 with HIV.

This clone was seen a few times. The J gene is TRBJ2-1, the V gene TRBV9, with 9 bases fitting TRBD2. This CDR3 is 16 amino acids long. V was pared by 4 bases and J by 9 bases, with 14 bases of the junction left unmatched. CDR1 and CDR2 from the germline V gene are SGDLS and YYNGEE. CDR3 region: CASSPVPGLAWGEQFF. CDR3 in DNA: TGTGCCAGCAGCCCTGTCCCGGGACTAGCATGGGGTGAGCAGTTCTTC.

The chain carries TRBV6-1 and TRBJ1-3; tentative D call: TRBD1 (6 bases). V lost 5 bases and J 4 bases, leaving 15 bases between the germline ends. In germline, CDR1 is MNHNS, CDR2 SASEGT. The CDR3 has 15 residues. The DNA of the CDR3 is TGTGCCAGCAGTAAGGACAGAGGATCCGGAAACACCATATATTTT. Encoded protein: CASSKDRGSGNTIYF.

The chain joins TRBV5-5 to TRBJ1-2; 7 bases align to TRBD1. CDR3 length: 13 amino acids. The J segment lost 6 bases and the V segment lost 0 bases, leaving 2 bases of the junction unmatched. In germline, CDR1 is SGHKS, CDR2 YYEKEE (reference sequence). The CDR3 nucleotides are TGTGCCAGCAGCTTGGGCCAGGGGGATGGCTACACCTTC. Translation gives CASSLGQGDGYTF.

The sample holds a few counts of this clone. The V and J genes are TRBV5-1 and TRBJ1-3; D unresolved. From germline, CDR1 is SGHRS and CDR2 YFSETQ. CDR3 length: 16 amino acids. The germline V and J ends were trimmed by 4 bases and 0 bases, with 14 bases remaining between them. The CDR3 DNA sequence: TGCGCCAGCAGCATCGATCCCCGAAGCTCTGGAAACACCATATATTTT. Translated, it gives CASSIDPRSSGNTIYF.

This sequence joins TRBV6-5 and TRBJ2-7; the D is unclear. V was clipped by 7 bases and J by 3 bases, with 19 bases between them. The CDR3 is made up of 15 amino acids. Per germline, CDR1 MNHEY and CDR2 SVGAGI. The CDR3, as DNA: TGTGCCAGCACGGCGGTAAGTGGAGCCGACTACGAGCAGTACTTC. This sequence encodes CASTAVSGADYEQYF.

The count of this clone is one. This chain joins TRBV7-9 and TRBJ2-1; 13 bases map to TRBD2. Germline V gene data show CDR1 as SEHNR and CDR2 as FQNEAQ (reference sequence). The CDR3 consists of 19 residues. V was pared by 5 bases and J by 0 bases, with 10 bases of the junction left unmatched. CDR3 sequence reads: CASSPGTSGTDNSYNEQFF. The CDR3 nucleotides are TGTGCCAGCAGCCCCGGGACTAGCGGGACTGATAACTCCTACAATGAGCAGTTCTTC. Together with reference TRBV7-9 and TRBJ2-1, the CDR3 gives the full variable domain: DTGVSQNPRHKITKRGQNVTFRCDPISEHNRLYWYRQTLGQGPEFLTYFQNEAQLEKSRLLSDRFSAERPKGSFSTLEIQRTEQGDSAMYLCASSPGTSGTDNSYNEQFFGPGTRLTVL.

The chain combines TRBV2 with TRBJ2-1, with 8 nucleotides matching TRBD2. This CDR3 is built from 14 residues. Unmatched junction bases numbered 7, after V lost 5 bases and J lost 7 bases. From germline, CDR1 is SNHLY and CDR2 FYNNEI. CDR3 in DNA: TGTGCCAGCAGTATAGCGGGAATTCTAAATGAGCAGTTCTTC. It is translated as CASSIAGILNEQFF.

This chain joins TRBV19 and TRBJ1-1; a weak D match, TRBD1 (5 bases). The V end was cut by 4 bases, the J end by 5 bases, with 11 bases between. Per germline, CDR1 LNHDA and CDR2 SQIVND (reference sequence). This CDR3 contains 13 residues. CDR3 region: CASSKVRGTEAFF. In DNA form, the CDR3 reads TGTGCCAGTAGTAAGGTCCGGGGGACTGAAGCTTTCTTT.

This chain connects TRBV7-9 to TRBJ1-2; D is undetermined. The germline V gene has CDR1 SEHNR and CDR2 FQNEAQ (reference sequence). The ends were cut back, 5 bases at V and 7 bases at J, with 14 bases in the middle. The CDR3 contains 13 residues. As DNA, the CDR3 is TGTGCCAGCAGCCAAGCACGGGGATCTGGCTACACCTTC. As protein: CASSQARGSGYTF.

The CDR3 loop reads CASSYGGGLPTEQYF. CDR3 bases: TGTGCCAGCAGTTATGGGGGGGGACTTCCCACCGAGCAGTACTTC. The chain links TRBV6-5 to TRBJ2-7; TRBD2 agrees at 7 bases. J was trimmed by 6 bases and V by 3 bases; bases with no gene match: 11. Germline-derived CDR1 and CDR2 are MNHEY and SVGAGI. The CDR3 loop spans 15 amino acids.

The genes are TRBV15 and TRBJ2-4; D is perhaps TRBD2 (5 bases). CDR1 LNHNV and CDR2 YYDKDF come from the germline V gene (reference sequence). The V end lost 8 bases, the J end lost 2 bases, and 19 bases lay between the germline ends. This CDR3 region has 16 residues. This chain's CDR3 is CATSELVGITKNIQYF. For the CDR3, the DNA is TGTGCCACCTCAGAACTAGTCGGGATAACCAAAAACATTCAGTACTTC.

V and J are TRBV18 and TRBJ2-7; no reliable D call. Deletions cut 2 bases from V and 3 bases from J, with 8 bases between. The V gene's germline CDR1 is KGHSH and CDR2 LQKENI. The CDR3 is 13 residues long. The CDR3 nucleotides read TGTGCCAGCTCACCAGGAGCCAACTACGAGCAGTACTTC. Encoded protein: CASSPGANYEQYF.

The V gene is TRBV10-2, the J gene TRBJ2-5; TRBD2 matches at 8 bases. The J segment lost 9 bases and the V segment lost 8 bases, leaving 8 bases of the junction unmatched. This CDR3 spans 12 amino acids. Germline V gene sequence: CDR1 WSHSY, CDR2 SAAADI. This CDR3 reads CASSGGPWPQYF. The CDR3 DNA follows: TGCGCCAGCTCGGGGGGGCCCTGGCCCCAGTACTTC.

V is TRBV27 and J is TRBJ2-1; the match to TRBD1 covers 10 bases. The CDR3 spans 15 residues. Germline assignment: CDR1 MNHEY and CDR2 SMNVEV (reference sequence). With 6 bases clipped from V and 9 bases from J, the junction kept 11 bases outside the gene matches. The CDR3 nucleotides read TGTGCCAGCAGCCACGGACAGGGGGAATGGAGTGAGCAGTTCTTC. Amino acid sequence: CASSHGQGEWSEQFF.